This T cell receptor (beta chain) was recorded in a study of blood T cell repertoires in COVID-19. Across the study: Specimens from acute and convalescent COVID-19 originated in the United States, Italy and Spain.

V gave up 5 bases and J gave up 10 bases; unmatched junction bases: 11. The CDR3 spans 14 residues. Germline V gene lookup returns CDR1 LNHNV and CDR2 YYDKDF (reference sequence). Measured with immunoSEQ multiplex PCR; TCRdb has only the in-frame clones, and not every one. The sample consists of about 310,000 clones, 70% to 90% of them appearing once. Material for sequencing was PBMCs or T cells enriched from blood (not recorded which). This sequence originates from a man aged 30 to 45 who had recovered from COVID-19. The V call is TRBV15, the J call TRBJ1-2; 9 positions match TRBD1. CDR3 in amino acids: CATSRAPGQGAYTF. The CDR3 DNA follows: TGTGCCACCAGCCGGGCCCCGGGACAGGGCGCCTACACCTTC.